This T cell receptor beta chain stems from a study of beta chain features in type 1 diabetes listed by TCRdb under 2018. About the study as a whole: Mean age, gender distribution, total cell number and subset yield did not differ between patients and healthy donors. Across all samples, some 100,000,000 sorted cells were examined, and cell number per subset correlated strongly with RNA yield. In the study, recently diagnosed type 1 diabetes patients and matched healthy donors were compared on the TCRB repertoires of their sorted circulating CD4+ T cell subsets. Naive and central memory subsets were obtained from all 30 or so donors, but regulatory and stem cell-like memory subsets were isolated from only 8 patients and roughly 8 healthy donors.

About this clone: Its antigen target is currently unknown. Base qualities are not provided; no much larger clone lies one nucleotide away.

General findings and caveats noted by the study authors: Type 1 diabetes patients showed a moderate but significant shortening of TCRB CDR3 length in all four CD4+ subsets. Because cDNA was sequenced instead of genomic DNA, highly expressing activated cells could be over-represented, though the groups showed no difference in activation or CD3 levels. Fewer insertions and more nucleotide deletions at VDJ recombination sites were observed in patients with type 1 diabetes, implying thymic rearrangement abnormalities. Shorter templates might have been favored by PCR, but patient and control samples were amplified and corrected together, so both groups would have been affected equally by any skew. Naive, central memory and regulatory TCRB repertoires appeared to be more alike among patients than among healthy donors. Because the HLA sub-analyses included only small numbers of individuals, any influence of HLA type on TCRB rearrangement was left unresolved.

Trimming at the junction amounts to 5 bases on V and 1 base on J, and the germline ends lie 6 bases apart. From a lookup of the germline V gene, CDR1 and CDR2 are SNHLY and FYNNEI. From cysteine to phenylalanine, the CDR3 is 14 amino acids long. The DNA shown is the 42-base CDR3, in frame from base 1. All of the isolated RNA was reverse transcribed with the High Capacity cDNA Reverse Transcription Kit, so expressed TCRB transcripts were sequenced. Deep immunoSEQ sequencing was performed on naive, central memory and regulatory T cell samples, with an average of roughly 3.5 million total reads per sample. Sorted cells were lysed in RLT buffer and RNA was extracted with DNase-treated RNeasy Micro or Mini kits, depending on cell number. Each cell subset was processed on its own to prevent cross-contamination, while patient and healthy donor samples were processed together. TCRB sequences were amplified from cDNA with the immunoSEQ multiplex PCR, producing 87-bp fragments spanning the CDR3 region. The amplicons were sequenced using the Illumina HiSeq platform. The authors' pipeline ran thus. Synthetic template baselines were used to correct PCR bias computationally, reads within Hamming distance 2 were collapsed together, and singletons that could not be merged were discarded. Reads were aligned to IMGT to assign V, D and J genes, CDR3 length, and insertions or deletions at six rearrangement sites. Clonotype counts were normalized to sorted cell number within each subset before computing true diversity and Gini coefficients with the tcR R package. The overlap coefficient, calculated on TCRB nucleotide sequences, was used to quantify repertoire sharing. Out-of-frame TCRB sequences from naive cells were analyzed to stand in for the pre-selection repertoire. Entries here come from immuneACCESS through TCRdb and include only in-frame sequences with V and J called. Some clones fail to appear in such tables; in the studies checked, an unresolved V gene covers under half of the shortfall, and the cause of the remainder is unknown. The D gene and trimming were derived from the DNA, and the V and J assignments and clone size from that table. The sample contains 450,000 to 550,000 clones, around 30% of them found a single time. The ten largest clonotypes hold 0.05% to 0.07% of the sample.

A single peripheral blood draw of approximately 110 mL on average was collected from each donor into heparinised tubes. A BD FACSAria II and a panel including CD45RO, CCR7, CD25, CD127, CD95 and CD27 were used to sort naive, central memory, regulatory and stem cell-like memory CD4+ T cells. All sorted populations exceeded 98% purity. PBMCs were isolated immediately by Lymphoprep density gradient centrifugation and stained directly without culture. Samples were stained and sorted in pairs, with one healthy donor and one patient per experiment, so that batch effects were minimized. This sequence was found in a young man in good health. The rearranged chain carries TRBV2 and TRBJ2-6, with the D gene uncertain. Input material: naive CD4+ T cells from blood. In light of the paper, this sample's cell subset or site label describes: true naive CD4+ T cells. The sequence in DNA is TGTGCCAGCAGTACAGAGTCTGGGGCCAACGTCCTGACTTTC. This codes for CASSTESGANVLTF.